The 10 T cell receptor beta chains below come from one sample, sequenced in a study of T cell responses to AZD1222 COVID-19 vaccine. Produced via immunoSEQ multiplex PCR; TCRdb's table is partial and in-frame only. Here the sample spans 90,000 to 130,000 clones, roughly 80% being singletons. Sequences were derived from peripheral blood, sampled on day 0 of AZD1222 vaccination. The receptor source for this set is an adult in good health.

V and J are TRBV7-6 and TRBJ1-6, with TRBD1 identical over 8 bases. Trimming cost V 5 bases and J 8 bases; bases outside gene matches: 8. Germline lookup yields CDR1 SGHVS and CDR2 FNYEAQ. The CDR3 is made up of 15 amino acids. The CDR3 DNA reads as TGTGCCAGCAGCCAAGGACAGGGCTTCTATTCACCCCTCCACTTT. It codes for CASSQGQGFYSPLHF.

This clone was counted only a few times. J is TRBJ2-5 and V is TRBV19; TRBD2 matches at 12 bases. Germline CDR1 is LNHDA and CDR2 is SQIVND (reference sequence). Trimming at V came to 6 bases and at J to 3 bases, leaving 5 bases not matched to a gene. The length of the CDR3 is 15 residues. The CDR3 loop reads CASSVLAGGEETQYF. The CDR3 coding sequence is TGTGCCAGTAGCGTCCTAGCGGGAGGGGAAGAGACCCAGTACTTC. Full variable domain (missing parts from reference TRBV19 and TRBJ2-5): DGGITQSPKYLFRKEGQNVTLSCEQNLNHDAMYWYRQDPGQGLRLIYYSQIVNDFQKGDIAEGYSVSREKKESFPLTVTSAQKNPTAFYLCASSVLAGGEETQYFGPGTRLLVL.

This clone occurred once. This sequence joins TRBV7-2 and TRBJ2-2; 7 positions agree with TRBD1. The CDR3 extends over 13 amino acids. Trimming removed 5 bases from V and 13 bases from J; junction bases left unmatched: 10. The V gene's germline CDR1 is SGHTA and CDR2 FQGNSA. CDR3 bases: TGTGCCAGCAGCAGCCCCCCCGGACAGGTGCTGTTTTTT. Translating gives CASSSPPGQVLFF.

The rearrangement links TRBV19 to TRBJ1-3; D is ambiguous. CDR1 is LNHDA, CDR2 SQIVND, per germline (reference sequence). V lost 4 bases to trimming and J lost 0 bases, with 10 bases between them. The CDR3 extends over 15 amino acids. The CDR3 sequence: CASSRQLSSGNTIYF. The CDR3 nucleotides are TGTGCCAGTAGTAGGCAGCTCAGCTCTGGAAACACCATATATTTT. The full variable domain, its missing parts supplied by reference TRBV19 and TRBJ1-3, is DGGITQSPKYLFRKEGQNVTLSCEQNLNHDAMYWYRQDPGQGLRLIYYSQIVNDFQKGDIAEGYSVSREKKESFPLTVTSAQKNPTAFYLCASSRQLSSGNTIYFGEGSWLTVV.

This chain links TRBV6-5 with TRBJ1-5, with D unclear. Trimming removed 6 bases from V and 5 bases from J, with 17 bases in between. CDR1 is MNHEY and CDR2 is SVGAGI in the germline V gene. This CDR3 spans 15 amino acids. CDR3 amino acids: CASRPRGQWDQPQHF. The CDR3 region has the DNA TGTGCCAGCAGGCCGCGGGGTCAGTGGGATCAGCCCCAGCATTTT.

The rearrangement links TRBV29-1 to TRBJ2-5; D may be TRBD2 (5 bases). The V gene lost 5 bases and the J gene lost 10 bases, with 14 bases spanning the gap. This CDR3 is built from 11 residues. The germline gives CDR1 SQVTM, CDR2 ANQGSEA. The CDR3 sequence is CSVLKGEGQYF. Written as DNA, the CDR3 is TGCAGCGTTTTAAAGGGAGAGGGCCAGTACTTC.

The chain links TRBV12-3 or TRBV12-4 to TRBJ2-5; possible D gene TRBD1, 6 bases. With 5 bases removed from V and 4 bases from J, the gap between germline ends came to 11 bases. The CDR3 contains 13 residues. CDR3 region: CASSGQTRETQYF. CDR3 DNA sequence: TGTGCCAGCAGTGGACAGACGAGAGAGACCCAGTACTTC.

The chain uses TRBV3-1 (or the pseudogene TRBV3-2) and TRBJ2-7; TRBD1 matches at 10 bases. Germline CDR1 LGHDT, CDR2 YNNKEL (reference sequence). The CDR3 loop spans 14 amino acids. Trimming took 4 bases from V and 4 from J; bases not matched to a gene: 4. The CDR3 is CASSRGTGAYEQYF. CDR3 sequence (DNA): TGTGCCAGCAGCCGAGGGACAGGGGCTTACGAGCAGTACTTC.

V gene TRBV20-1 combines with J gene TRBJ2-1; D unresolved. The germline V gene encodes CDR1 DFQATT and CDR2 SNEGSKA (reference sequence). The V gene lost 4 bases and the J gene lost 6 bases, with 7 bases spanning the gap. This CDR3 has 11 amino acids. CDR3: CSATNLNEQFF. In DNA form, the CDR3 reads TGCAGTGCTACTAACCTCAATGAGCAGTTCTTC.

This clone was observed a single time. This chain connects TRBV6-1 to TRBJ1-5; tentative D call: TRBD1 (6 bases). The CDR3 contains 14 residues. V was cut by 5 bases and J by 4 bases, with 12 bases left in between. The germline gives CDR1 MNHNS, CDR2 SASEGT. CDR3: CASSSAGTNQPQHF. As DNA, the CDR3 is TGTGCCAGCAGTTCCGCCGGGACAAATCAGCCCCAGCATTTT.